The 11 T cell receptor beta chains below all came from one sample that was sequenced in a study of cytomegalovirus exposure and HLA in healthy donors. Both 60 Vbeta primers and 13 Jbeta primers went into the PCR. Sequencing used immunoSEQ multiplex PCR; TCRdb keeps in-frame clones, though not all of them. The repertoire consists of about 98,000 clones, with roughly four fifths occurring once and the leading ten covering under 4.5%. Sequencing was carried out using PBMCs. Receptors were obtained from a female donor in good health and CMV-seropositive.

The chain couples TRBV5-1 to TRBJ1-2; D may be TRBD1 (6 bases). The CDR3 consists of 19 residues. Trimming cost V 4 bases and J 4 bases, with 29 bases left between them. Germline CDR1 is SGHRS and CDR2 is YFSETQ. CDR3 nucleotides: TGCGCCAGCAGCCCTATTGGGGGCCCAGATCCTCGGTCTGTCTATGGCTACACCTTC. It codes for CASSPIGGPDPRSVYGYTF.

The chain uses TRBV7-9 and TRBJ1-1, with D perhaps TRBD1 (6 bases). The CDR3 sequence is 14 residues long. Trimming removed 5 bases from V and 12 bases from J, with 22 bases in between. Germline lookup yields CDR1 SEHNR and CDR2 FQNEAQ (reference sequence). CDR3: CASSPTGQRTFTFF. CDR3 nucleotide sequence: TGTGCCAGCAGCCCTACCGGACAGCGGACGTTTACTTTCTTT.

The rearrangement links TRBV5-1 to TRBJ2-5, with D tentatively TRBD1 (5 bases). V lost 4 bases and J lost 7, with 11 bases in between. This CDR3 comprises 12 residues. Looked up from germline, CDR1 is SGHRS and CDR2 is YFSETQ. This CDR3 is CASSLATGTQYF. The CDR3 DNA reads as TGCGCCAGCAGCCTTGCTACAGGGACCCAGTACTTC. The full variable domain, in which reference TRBV5-1 and TRBJ2-5 provide the parts outside the CDR3, is KAGVTQTPRYLIKTRGQQVTLSCSPISGHRSVSWYQQTPGQGLQFLFEYFSETQRNKGNFPGRFSGRQFSNSRSEMNVSTLELGDSALYLCASSLATGTQYFGPGTRLLVL.

The chain links TRBV2 to TRBJ2-3; 8 bases line up with TRBD1. There are 15 residues in the CDR3. V shed 6 bases, J shed 5 bases, and the junction held 10 bases outside the gene matches. Germline CDR1 reads SNHLY; CDR2 reads FYNNEI. CDR3 amino acids: CASSAGQGLGDTQYF. Here the CDR3 DNA reads TGTGCCAGCAGCGCCGGACAGGGATTGGGAGATACGCAGTATTTT.

This chain joins TRBV10-3 and TRBJ2-3, with D possibly matching TRBD1 (6 bases). This CDR3 has 15 residues. V was shortened by 3 bases and J by 0 bases, with 10 bases between the two germline ends. CDR1 and CDR2 (germline): ENHRY, SYGVKD. CDR3 sequence (DNA): TGTGCCATCAGTGAAGGACAGCCAAGCACAGATACGCAGTATTTT. This encodes CAISEGQPSTDTQYF.

The rearrangement joins TRBV6-5 to TRBJ1-1, with a tentative D call TRBD1 (6 bases). The CDR3 totals 14 residues. CDR1 MNHEY and CDR2 SVGAGI come from the germline V gene. With 5 bases removed from V and 4 bases from J, the gap between germline ends came to 14 bases. CDR3 amino acids: CASSGAQGFTEAFF. The CDR3 nucleotides are TGTGCCAGCAGTGGGGCCCAGGGGTTCACTGAAGCTTTCTTT.

This chain uses TRBV6-1 with TRBJ1-5, with 7 positions matching TRBD1. Germline trimming cut 4 bases from V and 4 bases from J; bases unmatched to any gene: 4. Germline CDR1 reads MNHNS; CDR2 reads SASEGT. The CDR3 contains 14 residues. Here the CDR3 reads CASSGQGGNQPQHF. CDR3 nucleotides: TGTGCCAGCAGTGGACAGGGCGGGAATCAGCCCCAGCATTTT.

The chain couples TRBV6-1 to TRBJ2-5; D is possibly TRBD1 (5 bases). Germline V CDR1 and CDR2: MNHNS, SASEGT. V lost 4 bases and J 5 bases, leaving 8 bases between the germline ends. This CDR3 has 12 residues. In DNA form, the CDR3 reads TGTGCCAGCAGTGGCCACAGGGAGACCCAGTACTTC. Residues: CASSGHRETQYF.

The chain is built from TRBV19 and TRBJ2-6; no definite D call. Between the trimmed V and J ends, which lost 1 base and 0 bases, there was a span of 7 bases. The CDR3 is 16 residues long. Germline lookup yields CDR1 LNHDA and CDR2 SQIVND (reference sequence). The CDR3 sequence is CASSIVVPSGANVLTF. CDR3 DNA sequence: TGTGCCAGTAGTATAGTAGTCCCCTCTGGGGCCAACGTCCTGACTTTC.

This chain uses TRBV19 with TRBJ2-3; TRBD2 matches at 12 bases. This CDR3 has 16 amino acids. Germline loops: CDR1 LNHDA, CDR2 SQIVND (reference sequence). Losses at the gene ends were 7 bases for V and 1 base for J; bases not matched to a gene: 6. The CDR3 loop reads CASMTSGSGGTDTQYF. CDR3 in DNA: TGTGCCAGTATGACTAGCGGGAGCGGAGGCACAGATACGCAGTATTTT.

This clone was recorded once. V and J are TRBV13 and TRBJ2-4; 7 bases map to TRBD1. CDR3 length equals 13 residues. CDR1 and CDR2 (germline): PRHDT, FYEKMQ (reference sequence). The V segment lost 6 bases and the J segment 7 bases; nucleotides outside the gene matches: 6. CDR3 loop: CASRNRGRNIQYF. The DNA for the CDR3 is TGTGCCAGCAGGAACAGGGGAAGGAACATTCAGTACTTC.